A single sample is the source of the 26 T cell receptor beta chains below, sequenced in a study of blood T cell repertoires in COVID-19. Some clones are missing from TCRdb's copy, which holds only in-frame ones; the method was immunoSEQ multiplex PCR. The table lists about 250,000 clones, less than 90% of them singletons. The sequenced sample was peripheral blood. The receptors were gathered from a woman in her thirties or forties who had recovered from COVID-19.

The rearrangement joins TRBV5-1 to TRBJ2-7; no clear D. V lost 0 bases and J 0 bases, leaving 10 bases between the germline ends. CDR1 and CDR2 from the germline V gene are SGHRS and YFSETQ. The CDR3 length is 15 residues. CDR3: CASSLDRRTSYEQYF. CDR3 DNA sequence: TGCGCCAGCAGCTTGGACAGAAGAACCTCCTACGAGCAGTACTTC.

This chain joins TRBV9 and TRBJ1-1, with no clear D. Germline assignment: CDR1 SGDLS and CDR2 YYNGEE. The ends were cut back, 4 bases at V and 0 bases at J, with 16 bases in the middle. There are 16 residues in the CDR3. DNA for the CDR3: TGTGCCAGCAGCCCCCGCGCGATAAGTATGAACACTGAAGCTTTCTTT. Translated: CASSPRAISMNTEAFF.

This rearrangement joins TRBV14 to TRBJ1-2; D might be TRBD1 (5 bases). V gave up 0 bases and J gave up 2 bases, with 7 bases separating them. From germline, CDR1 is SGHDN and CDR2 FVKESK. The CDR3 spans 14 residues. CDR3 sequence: CASSQEGLNYGYTF. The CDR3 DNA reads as TGTGCCAGCAGCCAAGAGGGACTCAACTATGGCTACACCTTC.

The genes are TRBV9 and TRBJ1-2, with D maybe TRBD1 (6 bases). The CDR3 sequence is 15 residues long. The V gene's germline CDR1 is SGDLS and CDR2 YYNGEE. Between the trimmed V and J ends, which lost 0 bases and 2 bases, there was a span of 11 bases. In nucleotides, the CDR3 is TGTGCCAGCAGCGTAGGGACAGCGCGAAACTATGGCTACACCTTC. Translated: CASSVGTARNYGYTF.

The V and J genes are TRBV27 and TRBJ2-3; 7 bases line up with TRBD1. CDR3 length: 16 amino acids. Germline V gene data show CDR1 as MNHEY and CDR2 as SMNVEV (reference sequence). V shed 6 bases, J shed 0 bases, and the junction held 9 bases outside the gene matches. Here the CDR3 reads CASRARQGVSTDTQYF. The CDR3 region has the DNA TGTGCCAGCAGAGCCCGACAGGGAGTCAGCACAGATACGCAGTATTTT.

The CDR3 reads CASSVVEGDTDTQYF. CDR3 in DNA: TGTGCCAGCAGCGTAGTTGAGGGGGACACAGATACGCAGTATTTT. This chain uses TRBV9 with TRBJ2-3, with D possibly matching TRBD1 (6 bases). Trimming shortened V by 0 bases and J by 2 bases, and 10 bases separated the two germline ends. The germline gives CDR1 SGDLS, CDR2 YYNGEE. CDR3 length equals 15 residues.

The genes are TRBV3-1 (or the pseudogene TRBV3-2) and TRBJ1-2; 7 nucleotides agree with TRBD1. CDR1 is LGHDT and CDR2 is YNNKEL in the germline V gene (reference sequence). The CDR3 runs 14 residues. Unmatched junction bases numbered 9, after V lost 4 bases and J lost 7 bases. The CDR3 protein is CASSREGGVSGYTF. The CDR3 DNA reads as TGTGCCAGCAGCCGCGAAGGGGGCGTTAGTGGCTACACCTTC.

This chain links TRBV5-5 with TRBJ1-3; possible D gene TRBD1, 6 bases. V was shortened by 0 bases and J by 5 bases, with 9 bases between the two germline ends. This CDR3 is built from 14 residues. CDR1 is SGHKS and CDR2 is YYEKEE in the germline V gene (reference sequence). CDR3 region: CASSLDRVRNTIYF. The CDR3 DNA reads TGTGCCAGCAGCTTGGACAGGGTTCGAAACACCATATATTTT.

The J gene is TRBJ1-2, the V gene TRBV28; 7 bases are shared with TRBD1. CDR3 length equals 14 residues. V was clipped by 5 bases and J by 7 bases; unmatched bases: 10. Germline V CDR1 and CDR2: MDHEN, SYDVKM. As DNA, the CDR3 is TGTGCCAGCAGTGAAAACAGGGGCGGGTTTGGCTACACCTTC. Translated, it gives CASSENRGGFGYTF.

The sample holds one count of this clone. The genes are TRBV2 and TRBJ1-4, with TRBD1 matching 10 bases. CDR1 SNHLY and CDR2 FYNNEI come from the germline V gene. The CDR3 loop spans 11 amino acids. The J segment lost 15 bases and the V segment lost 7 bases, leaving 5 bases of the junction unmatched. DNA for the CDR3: TGTGCCAGCACCCAGGGACAGGGGTTGTTTTTT. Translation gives CASTQGQGLFF. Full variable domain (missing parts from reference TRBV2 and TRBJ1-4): EPEVTQTPSHQVTQMGQEVILRCVPISNHLYFYWYRQILGQKVEFLVSFYNNEISEKSEIFDDQFSVERPDGSNFTLKIRSTKLEDSAMYFCASTQGQGLFFGSGTQLSVL.

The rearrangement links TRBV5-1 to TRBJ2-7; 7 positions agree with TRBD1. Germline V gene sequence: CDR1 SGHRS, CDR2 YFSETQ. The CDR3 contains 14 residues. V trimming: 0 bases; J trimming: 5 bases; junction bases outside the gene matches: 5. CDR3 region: CASSLGQGVHEQYF. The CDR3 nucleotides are TGCGCCAGCAGCTTGGGGCAGGGGGTCCACGAGCAGTACTTC.

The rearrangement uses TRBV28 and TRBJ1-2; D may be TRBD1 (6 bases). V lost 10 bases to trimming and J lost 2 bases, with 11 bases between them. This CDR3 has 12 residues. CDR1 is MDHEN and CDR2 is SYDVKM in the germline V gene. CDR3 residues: CAIGQLNYGYTF. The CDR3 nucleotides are TGTGCCATCGGACAGCTAAACTATGGCTACACCTTC.

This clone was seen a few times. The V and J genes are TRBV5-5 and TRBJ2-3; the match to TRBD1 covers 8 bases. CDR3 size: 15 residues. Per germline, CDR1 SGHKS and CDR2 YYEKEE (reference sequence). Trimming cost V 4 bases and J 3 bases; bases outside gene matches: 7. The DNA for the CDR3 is TGTGCCAGCAGCCGCTGGAGGACAGGGACAGATACGCAGTATTTT. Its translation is CASSRWRTGTDTQYF.

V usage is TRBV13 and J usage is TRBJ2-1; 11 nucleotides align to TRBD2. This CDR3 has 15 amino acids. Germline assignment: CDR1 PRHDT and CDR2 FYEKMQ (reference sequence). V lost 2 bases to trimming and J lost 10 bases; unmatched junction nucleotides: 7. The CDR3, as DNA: TGTGCCAGCAGCTTAAGCCCTAGCGGGGGGTCCGAGCAGTTCTTC. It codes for CASSLSPSGGSEQFF.

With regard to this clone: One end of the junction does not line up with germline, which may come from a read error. CDR3 in DNA: TGTGCCAGCAGTCAAACAAGGACAGGACTGATCTTC. This gives the protein CASSQTRTGLIF. The chain uses TRBV6-5 and TRBJ2-7; 7 nucleotides agree with TRBD1. The CDR3 length is 12 residues. From germline, CDR1 is MNHEY and CDR2 SVGAGI.

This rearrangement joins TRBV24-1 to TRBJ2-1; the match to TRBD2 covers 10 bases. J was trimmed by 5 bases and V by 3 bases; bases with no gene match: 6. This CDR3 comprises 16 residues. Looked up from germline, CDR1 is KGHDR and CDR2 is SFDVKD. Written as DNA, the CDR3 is TGTGCCACCAGTGATGTCCAGCGGGGGGGCAACAATGAGCAGTTCTTC. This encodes CATSDVQRGGNNEQFF.

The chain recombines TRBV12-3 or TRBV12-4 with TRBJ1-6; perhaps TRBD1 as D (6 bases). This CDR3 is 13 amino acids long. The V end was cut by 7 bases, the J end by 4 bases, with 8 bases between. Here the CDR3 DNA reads TGTGCCAGCAAAGGGGGTTATAATTCACCCCTCCACTTT. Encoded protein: CASKGGYNSPLHF.

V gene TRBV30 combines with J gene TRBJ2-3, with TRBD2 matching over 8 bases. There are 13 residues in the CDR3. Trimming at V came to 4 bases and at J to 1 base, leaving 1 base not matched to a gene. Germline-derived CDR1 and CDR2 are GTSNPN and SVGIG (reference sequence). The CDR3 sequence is CAWTTSGTDTQYF. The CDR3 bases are TGTGCCTGGACGACTAGCGGCACAGATACGCAGTATTTT.

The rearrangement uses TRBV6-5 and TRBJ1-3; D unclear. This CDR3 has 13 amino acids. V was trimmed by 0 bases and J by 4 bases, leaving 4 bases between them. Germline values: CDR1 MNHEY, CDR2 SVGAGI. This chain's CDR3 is CASSYSQGNTIYF. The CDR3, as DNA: TGTGCCAGCAGTTACTCGCAGGGAAACACCATATATTTT.

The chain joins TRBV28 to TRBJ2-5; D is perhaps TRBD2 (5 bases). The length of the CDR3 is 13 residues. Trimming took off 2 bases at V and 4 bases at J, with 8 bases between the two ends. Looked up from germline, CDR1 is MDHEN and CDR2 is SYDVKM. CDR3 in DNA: TGTGCCAGCAGTTTAGTTCTAGCAGAGACCCAGTACTTC. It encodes CASSLVLAETQYF.

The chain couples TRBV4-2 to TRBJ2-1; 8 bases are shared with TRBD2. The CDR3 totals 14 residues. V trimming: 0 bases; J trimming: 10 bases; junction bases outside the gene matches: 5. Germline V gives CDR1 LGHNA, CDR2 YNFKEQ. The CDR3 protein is CASSQDVSGNEQFF. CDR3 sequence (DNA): TGTGCCAGCAGCCAAGATGTTAGCGGGAACGAGCAGTTCTTC.

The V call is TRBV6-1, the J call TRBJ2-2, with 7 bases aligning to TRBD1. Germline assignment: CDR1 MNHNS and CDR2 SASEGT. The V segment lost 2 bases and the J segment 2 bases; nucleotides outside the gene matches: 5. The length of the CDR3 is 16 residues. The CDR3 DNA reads TGTGCCAGCAGTGAATACGACAGGGTAAACACCGGGGAGCTGTTTTTT. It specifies CASSEYDRVNTGELFF.

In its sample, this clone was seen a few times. DNA of the CDR3: TGCGCCAGCAGCTTGGTGTTTCAGGGGATGAATTCACCCCTCCACTTT. It is translated as CASSLVFQGMNSPLHF. V and J are TRBV5-1 and TRBJ1-6; TRBD1 is a possible D gene (6 bases). The germline gives CDR1 SGHRS, CDR2 YFSETQ. This CDR3 comprises 16 residues. Trimming shortened V by 0 bases and J by 7 bases, and 14 bases separated the two germline ends.

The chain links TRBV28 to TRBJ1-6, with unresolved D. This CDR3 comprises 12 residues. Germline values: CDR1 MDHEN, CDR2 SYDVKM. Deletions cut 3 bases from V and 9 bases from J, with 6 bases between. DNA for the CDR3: TGTGCCAGCAGTTTTTTCGGTTCACCCCTCCACTTT. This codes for CASSFFGSPLHF.

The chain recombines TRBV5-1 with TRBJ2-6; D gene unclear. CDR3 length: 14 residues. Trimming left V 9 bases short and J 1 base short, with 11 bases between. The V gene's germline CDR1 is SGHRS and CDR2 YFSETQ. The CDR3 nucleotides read TGCGCCACCCCATCGGAGTCTGGGGCCAACGTCCTGACTTTC. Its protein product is CATPSESGANVLTF.

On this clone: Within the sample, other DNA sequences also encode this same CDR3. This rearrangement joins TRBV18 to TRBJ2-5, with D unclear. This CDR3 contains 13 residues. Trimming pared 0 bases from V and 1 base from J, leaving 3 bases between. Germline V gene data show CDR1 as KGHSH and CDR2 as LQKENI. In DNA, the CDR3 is TGTGCCAGCTCACCACCTAGCCAAGAGACCCAGTACTTC. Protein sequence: CASSPPSQETQYF.